The present TCR beta chain was sequenced within a study of identical twins. Study-wide results and limits: Invariant populations such as MAIT and iNKT cells could partly muddle zero-insertion analyses. Within twin pairs, the out-of-frame alpha sequences they shared showed excess low generation probability.

The sample holds a few counts of this clonotype. The antigen remains undetermined. TCRdb used MiXCR to reprocess the 5' RACE reads, holding one entry per CDR3 protein. Of fewer than 550,000 distinct CDR3 sequences listed, approximately 14% were seen once; the top ten hold about 1%. This CDR3 comprises 15 residues. Germline loops: CDR1 SGHAT, CDR2 FQDESV (reference sequence). Trimming took off 0 bases at V and 6 bases at J, with 12 bases between the two ends. The donor group consisted entirely of healthy Caucasians. A further study also used this sample, focusing on yellow fever vaccine responses in identical twins.

The chain combines TRBV11-1 with TRBJ2-1; D is perhaps TRBD1 (6 bases). Sample: CD4+ T cells sorted from blood. This clonotype originated in a woman aged 18-29 years in good health. CDR3 nucleotide sequence: TGTGCCAGCAGCTTAGCCCCAGGGGTCTTCAATGAGCAGTTCTTC. Its translation is CASSLAPGVFNEQFF.